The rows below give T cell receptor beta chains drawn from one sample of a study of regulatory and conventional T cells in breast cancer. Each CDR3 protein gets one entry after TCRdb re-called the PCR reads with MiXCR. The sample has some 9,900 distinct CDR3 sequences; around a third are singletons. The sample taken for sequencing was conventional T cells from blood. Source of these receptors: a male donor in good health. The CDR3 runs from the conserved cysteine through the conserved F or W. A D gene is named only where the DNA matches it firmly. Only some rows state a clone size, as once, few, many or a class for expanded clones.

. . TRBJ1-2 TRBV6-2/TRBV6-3 CASSYSAARGYTF TGTGCCAGCAGTTACTCGGCAGCTCGTGGCTACACCTTC
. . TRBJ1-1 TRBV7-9 CASSSAINSNRNTEAFF TGTGCCAGCAGCTCGGCCATCAACAGTAACCGTAACACTGAAGCTTTCTTT
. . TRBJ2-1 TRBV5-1 CASSLGQYNEQFF TGCGCCAGCAGCTTGGGTCAGTACAATGAGCAGTTCTTC
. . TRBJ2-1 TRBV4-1 CASSQRRGADGQFF TGCGCCAGCAGCCAACGCAGGGGGGCCGATGGGCAGTTCTTC
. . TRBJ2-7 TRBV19 CASRRADYEQYF TGTGCCAGTCGGAGGGCAGACTACGAGCAGTACTTC
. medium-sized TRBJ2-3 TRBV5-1 CASSPRTDAPDTQYF TGCGCCAGCAGCCCCCGGACAGACGCGCCTGATACGCAGTATTTT
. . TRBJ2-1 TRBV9 CASSVPTPRGYDEQFF TGTGCCAGCAGCGTACCCACGCCGCGAGGCTATGATGAGCAGTTCTTC
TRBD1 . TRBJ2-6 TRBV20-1 CSAWDRASKGSGANVLTF TGCAGTGCTTGGGACAGGGCCTCCAAGGGCTCTGGGGCCAACGTCCTGACTTTC
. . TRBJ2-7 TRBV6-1 CASSEGDCEQYF TGTGCCAGCAGCGAAGGGGACTGCGAGCAGTACTTC
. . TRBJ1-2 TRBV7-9 CASSLGAGLYGYTF TGTGCCAGCAGCTTAGGGGCCGGATTATATGGCTACACCTTC
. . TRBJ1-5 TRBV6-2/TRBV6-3 CASRLQGTGQPQHF TGTGCCAGCAGACTTCAGGGGACGGGTCAGCCCCAGCATTTT
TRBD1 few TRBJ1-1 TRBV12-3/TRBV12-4 CASSQGVTEAFF TGTGCCAGCAGTCAGGGGGTCACTGAAGCTTTCTTT